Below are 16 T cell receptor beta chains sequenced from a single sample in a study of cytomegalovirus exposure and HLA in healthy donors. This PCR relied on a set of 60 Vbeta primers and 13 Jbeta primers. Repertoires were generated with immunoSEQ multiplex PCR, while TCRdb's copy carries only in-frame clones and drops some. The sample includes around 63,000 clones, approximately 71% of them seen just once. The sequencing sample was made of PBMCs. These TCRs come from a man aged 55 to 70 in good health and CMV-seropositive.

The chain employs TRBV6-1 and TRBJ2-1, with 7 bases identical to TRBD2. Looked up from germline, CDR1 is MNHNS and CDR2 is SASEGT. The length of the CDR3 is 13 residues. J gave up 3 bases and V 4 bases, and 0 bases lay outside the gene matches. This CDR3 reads CASSGGSYNEQFF. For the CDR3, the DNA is TGTGCCAGCAGTGGCGGGAGCTACAATGAGCAGTTCTTC.

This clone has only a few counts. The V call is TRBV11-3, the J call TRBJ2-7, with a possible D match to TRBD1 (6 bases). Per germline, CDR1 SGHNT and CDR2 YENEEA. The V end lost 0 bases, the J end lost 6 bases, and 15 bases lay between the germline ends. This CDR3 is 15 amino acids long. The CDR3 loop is CASSLEAGVPFEQYF. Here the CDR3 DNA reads TGTGCCAGCAGCTTAGAGGCAGGGGTTCCTTTCGAGCAGTACTTC.

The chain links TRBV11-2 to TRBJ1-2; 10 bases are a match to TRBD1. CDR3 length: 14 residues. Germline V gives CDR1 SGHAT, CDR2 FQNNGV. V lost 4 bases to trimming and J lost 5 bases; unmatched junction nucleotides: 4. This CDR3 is CASSWDRGDYGYTF. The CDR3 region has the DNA TGTGCCAGCAGCTGGGACAGGGGCGATTATGGCTACACCTTC.

The chain's CDR3 is CASSYGEGGYGYTF. In DNA form, the CDR3 reads TGTGCCAGCAGTTACGGGGAGGGGGGCTATGGCTACACCTTC. The V call is TRBV6-5, the J call TRBJ1-2, with D possibly being TRBD1 (6 bases). Trimming shortened V by 2 bases and J by 4 bases, and 11 bases separated the two germline ends. The CDR3 length is 14 residues. Germline CDR1 is MNHEY and CDR2 is SVGAGI.

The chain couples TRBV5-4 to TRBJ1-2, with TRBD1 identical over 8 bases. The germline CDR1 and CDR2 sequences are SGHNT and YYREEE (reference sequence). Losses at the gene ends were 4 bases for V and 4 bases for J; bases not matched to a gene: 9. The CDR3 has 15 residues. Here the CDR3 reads CASSAGTGPSYGYTF. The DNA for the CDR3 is TGTGCCAGCAGCGCCGGGACAGGCCCATCCTATGGCTACACCTTC.

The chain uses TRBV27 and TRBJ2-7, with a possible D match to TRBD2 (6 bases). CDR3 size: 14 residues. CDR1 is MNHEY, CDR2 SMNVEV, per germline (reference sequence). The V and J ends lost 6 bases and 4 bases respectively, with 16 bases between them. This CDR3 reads CASSRQLGGYEQYF. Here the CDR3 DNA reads TGTGCCAGCAGCCGCCAATTGGGGGGTTACGAGCAGTACTTC.

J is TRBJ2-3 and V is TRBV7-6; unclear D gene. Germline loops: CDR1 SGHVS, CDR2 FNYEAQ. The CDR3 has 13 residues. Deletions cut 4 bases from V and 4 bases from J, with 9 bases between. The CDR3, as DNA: TGTGCCAGCAGCTGGGCCCTTGCAGATACGCAGTATTTT. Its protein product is CASSWALADTQYF.

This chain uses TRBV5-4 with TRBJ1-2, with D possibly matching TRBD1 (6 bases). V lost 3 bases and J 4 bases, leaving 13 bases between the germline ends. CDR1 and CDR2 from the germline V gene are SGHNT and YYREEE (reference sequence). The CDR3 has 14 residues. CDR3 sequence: CASSYRDLGYGYTF. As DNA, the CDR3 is TGTGCCAGCAGCTACAGGGATTTGGGCTATGGCTACACCTTC.

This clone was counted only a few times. CDR3 nucleotide sequence: TGTGCCAGCAGTTTAGGCGGGGGGCTCTACAATGAGCAGTTCTTC. This encodes CASSLGGGLYNEQFF. V and J are TRBV27 and TRBJ2-1, with 8 bases that match TRBD2. From germline, CDR1 is MNHEY and CDR2 SMNVEV (reference sequence). This CDR3 has 15 amino acids. J gave up 3 bases and V 2 bases, and 3 bases lay outside the gene matches.

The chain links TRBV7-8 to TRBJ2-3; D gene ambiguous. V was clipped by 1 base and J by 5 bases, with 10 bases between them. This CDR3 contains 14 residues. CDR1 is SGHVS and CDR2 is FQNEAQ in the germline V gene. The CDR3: CASSLEVRLDTQYF. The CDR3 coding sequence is TGTGCCAGCAGCTTAGAAGTGAGGCTAGATACGCAGTATTTT.

Here the CDR3 DNA reads TGCGCCAGCAGCCAGAAGTTCGGACAGGGCGGAAATTCACCCCTCCACTTT. Translation gives CASSQKFGQGGNSPLHF. This chain connects TRBV4-1 to TRBJ1-6, with 8 positions matching TRBD1. V shed 3 bases and J 7 bases; nucleotides not matched to a gene: 11. The CDR3 extends over 17 amino acids. Per germline, CDR1 MGHRA and CDR2 YSYEKL.

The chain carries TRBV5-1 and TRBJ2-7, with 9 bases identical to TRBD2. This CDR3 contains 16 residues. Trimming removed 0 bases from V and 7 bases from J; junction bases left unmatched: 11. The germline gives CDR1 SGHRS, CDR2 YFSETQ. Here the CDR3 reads CASSLAETSGRAEQYF. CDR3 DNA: TGCGCCAGCAGCTTGGCCGAGACTAGCGGCCGAGCAGAGCAGTACTTC.

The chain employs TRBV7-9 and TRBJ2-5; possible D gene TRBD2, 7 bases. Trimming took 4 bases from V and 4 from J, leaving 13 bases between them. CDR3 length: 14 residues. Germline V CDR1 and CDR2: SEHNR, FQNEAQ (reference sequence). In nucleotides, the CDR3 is TGTGCCAGCAGCTCCGGGGGGCATCGAGAGACCCAGTACTTC. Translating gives CASSSGGHRETQYF. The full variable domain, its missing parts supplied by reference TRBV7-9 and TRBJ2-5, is DTGVSQNPRHKITKRGQNVTFRCDPISEHNRLYWYRQTLGQGPEFLTYFQNEAQLEKSRLLSDRFSAERPKGSFSTLEIQRTEQGDSAMYLCASSSGGHRETQYFGPGTRLLVL.

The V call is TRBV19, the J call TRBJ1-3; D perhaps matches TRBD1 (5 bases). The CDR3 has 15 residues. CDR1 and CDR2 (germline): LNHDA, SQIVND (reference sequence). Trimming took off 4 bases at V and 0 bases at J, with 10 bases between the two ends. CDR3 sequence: CASSTLQDSGNTIYF. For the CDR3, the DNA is TGTGCCAGTAGTACACTACAGGACTCTGGAAACACCATATATTTT.

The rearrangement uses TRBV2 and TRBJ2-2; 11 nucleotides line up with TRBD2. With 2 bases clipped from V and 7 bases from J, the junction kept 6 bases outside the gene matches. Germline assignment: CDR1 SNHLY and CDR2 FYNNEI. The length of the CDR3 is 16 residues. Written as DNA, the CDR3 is TGTGCCAGCAGTGAACAACTAGCGGGAGATGGCGGGGAGCTGTTTTTT. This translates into CASSEQLAGDGGELFF.

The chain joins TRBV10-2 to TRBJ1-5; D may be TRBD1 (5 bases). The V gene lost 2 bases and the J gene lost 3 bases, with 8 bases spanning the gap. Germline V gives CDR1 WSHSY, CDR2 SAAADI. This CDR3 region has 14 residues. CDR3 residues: CASSEQGNNQPQHF. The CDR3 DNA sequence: TGCGCCAGCAGTGAGCAGGGTAACAATCAGCCCCAGCATTTT.